What follows are 18 T cell receptor beta chains derived from one specimen sequenced in a study of Tregs in tolerant kidney transplant recipients (dated by TCRdb to about 2019). Library generation was performed with the immunoSEQ multiplex PCR assay. TCRdb obtained this table from immuneACCESS and retained in-frame rearrangements with V and J assigned. These tables miss some clones; where compared with another copy, unresolved V genes account for less than half of the shortfall, and the remainder is unexplained. The table for this sample lists tens of thousands of clones; about 83% of them were counted only once. The biggest ten clones account for roughly 4% of the sample. Sequenced material: CD4+ T cells from blood. The receptors were sampled from a human donor in good health.

The J gene is TRBJ2-5, the V gene TRBV5-1, with a possible D match to TRBD1 (5 bases). This CDR3 spans 11 amino acids. V was pared by 0 bases and J by 9 bases, with 6 bases between. Germline V CDR1 and CDR2: SGHRS, YFSETQ. Here the CDR3 DNA reads TGCGCCAGCAGCTTGGAGGGGTCCCAGTACTTC. Translating it yields CASSLEGSQYF. Looking up the rest from reference TRBV5-1 and TRBJ2-5 gives the full variable domain: KAGVTQTPRYLIKTRGQQVTLSCSPISGHRSVSWYQQTPGQGLQFLFEYFSETQRNKGNFPGRFSGRQFSNSRSEMNVSTLELGDSALYLCASSLEGSQYFGPGTRLLVL.

This clone was counted between two and nine times. The chain uses TRBV6-6 and TRBJ1-2, with D perhaps matching TRBD1 (5 bases). Trimming took off 5 bases at V and 11 bases at J, with 12 bases between the two ends. CDR3 length: 11 amino acids. Germline-derived CDR1 and CDR2 are MNHNY and SVGAGI (reference sequence). CDR3 region: CASSDRQRYTF. The CDR3 DNA follows: TGTGCCAGCAGTGACAGACAGAGGTACACCTTC.

This chain connects TRBV18 to TRBJ2-7; D not resolved. The V and J ends lost 6 bases and 5 bases respectively, with 14 bases between them. The CDR3 loop spans 13 amino acids. Germline V CDR1 and CDR2: KGHSH, LQKENI. Written as DNA, the CDR3 is TGTGCCAGCTCGGCTAAAACATGGGACGAGCAGTACTTC. It specifies CASSAKTWDEQYF.

The genes are TRBV18 and TRBJ1-1; TRBD1 might be the D (5 bases). Germline CDR1 is KGHSH and CDR2 is LQKENI. CDR3 length equals 15 residues. The germline V and J ends were trimmed by 4 bases and 1 base, with 13 bases remaining between them. CDR3 sequence (DNA): TGTGCCAGCTCACGGGCGGACGGGGGGAACACTGAAGCTTTCTTT. Translation: CASSRADGGNTEAFF.

The CDR3: CASRVHSPSGANVLTF. CDR3 DNA: TGTGCCAGTAGAGTCCATTCGCCCTCTGGGGCCAACGTCCTGACTTTC. The V gene is TRBV19, the J gene TRBJ2-6; D not resolved. Germline V gene sequence: CDR1 LNHDA, CDR2 SQIVND (reference sequence). This CDR3 region has 16 residues. V was shortened by 6 bases and J by 0 bases, with 12 bases between the two germline ends. The full variable domain, with the rest looked up from reference TRBV19 and TRBJ2-6, is DGGITQSPKYLFRKEGQNVTLSCEQNLNHDAMYWYRQDPGQGLRLIYYSQIVNDFQKGDIAEGYSVSREKKESFPLTVTSAQKNPTAFYLCASRVHSPSGANVLTFGAGSRLTVL.

The J gene is TRBJ2-7, the V gene TRBV19; D ambiguous. CDR3 length: 15 amino acids. In germline, CDR1 is LNHDA, CDR2 SQIVND (reference sequence). Trimming shortened V by 5 bases and J by 5 bases, and 19 bases separated the two germline ends. The CDR3 protein is CASSARLPMSHEQYF. The CDR3 coding sequence is TGTGCCAGTAGTGCCCGACTGCCCATGTCCCACGAGCAGTACTTC.

The rearrangement joins TRBV19 to TRBJ2-7; weak D call: TRBD1 (5 bases). CDR3 size: 13 residues. V lost 5 bases and J 1 base, leaving 9 bases between the germline ends. Germline loops: CDR1 LNHDA, CDR2 SQIVND (reference sequence). CDR3 loop: CASSRDRSYEQYF. CDR3 bases: TGTGCCAGTAGTCGCGACAGATCCTACGAGCAGTACTTC.

The rearrangement joins TRBV27 to TRBJ2-2; perhaps TRBD1 as D (6 bases). V was pared by 3 bases and J by 3 bases, with 17 bases between. Germline V gene sequence: CDR1 MNHEY, CDR2 SMNVEV (reference sequence). The CDR3 sequence is 17 residues long. In DNA form, the CDR3 reads TGTGCCAGCAGTTTGGCGAGCAGGGGATCGTACACCGGGGAGCTGTTTTTT. It encodes CASSLASRGSYTGELFF.

The chain uses TRBV30 and TRBJ1-2; no clear D gene. This CDR3 spans 14 amino acids. Germline V lookup: CDR1 GTSNPN, CDR2 SVGIG (reference sequence). V was clipped by 5 bases and J by 6 bases, with 19 bases between them. The CDR3 protein is CAWDLGPTLNGYTF. DNA for the CDR3: TGTGCCTGGGACCTTGGGCCGACGCTCAATGGCTACACCTTC. Full variable domain (missing parts from reference TRBV30 and TRBJ1-2): SQTIHQWPATLVQPVGSPLSLECTVEGTSNPNLYWYRQAAGRGLQLLFYSVGIGQISSEVPQNLSASRPQDRQFILSSKKLLLSDSGFYLCAWDLGPTLNGYTFGSGTRLTVV.

The chain has TRBV29-1 and TRBJ1-2; TRBD1 might be the D (5 bases). CDR1 SQVTM and CDR2 ANQGSEA come from the germline V gene. This CDR3 contains 12 residues. The germline V and J ends were trimmed by 5 bases and 8 bases, with 15 bases remaining between them. The CDR3 coding sequence is TGCAGCGTTCAGGGAGCCGAGACCGGCTACACCTTC. As protein: CSVQGAETGYTF.

J is TRBJ1-3 and V is TRBV9, with D perhaps TRBD1 (5 bases). The CDR3 is 15 residues long. The germline CDR1 and CDR2 sequences are SGDLS and YYNGEE. The germline V and J ends were trimmed by 0 bases and 1 base, with 8 bases remaining between them. CDR3 sequence: CASSVGGGSGNTIYF. CDR3 coding DNA: TGTGCCAGCAGCGTAGGTGGGGGGTCTGGAAACACCATATATTTT.

V gene TRBV9 combines with J gene TRBJ2-7; D might be TRBD2 (7 bases). This CDR3 has 17 amino acids. V was trimmed by 1 base and J by 6 bases, leaving 23 bases between them. CDR1 SGDLS and CDR2 YYNGEE come from the germline V gene. CDR3 in DNA: TGTGCCAGCAGCGTAACCACCGGGGGGCCCTCGGGGGGCGAGCAGTACTTC. Protein sequence: CASSVTTGGPSGGEQYF.

This chain joins TRBV5-1 and TRBJ2-1; maybe TRBD2 (6 bases). The ends were cut back, 1 base at V and 5 bases at J, with 10 bases in the middle. The CDR3 is 14 amino acids. Germline CDR1 is SGHRS and CDR2 is YFSETQ. The CDR3 DNA is TGCGCCAGCAGCTTGACTAGCCCGAACAATGAGCAGTTCTTC. Translated, it gives CASSLTSPNNEQFF.

The rearrangement links TRBV15 to TRBJ1-2; D ambiguous. Germline CDR1 reads LNHNV; CDR2 reads YYDKDF (reference sequence). Trimming took 0 bases from V and 8 from J, leaving 16 bases between them. The CDR3 loop spans 15 amino acids. For the CDR3, the DNA is TGTGCCACCAGCAGAGAATCCCCGGGTGGTATCGGCTACACCTTC. This sequence encodes CATSRESPGGIGYTF.

The gene calls are TRBV6-5 and TRBJ2-5, with D unresolved. The DNA end lines up better with TRBJ2-7; the J call may be wrong. Looked up from germline, CDR1 is MNHEY and CDR2 is SVGAGI. The CDR3 is 14 residues long. CDR3 DNA sequence: TGTGCCAGCAGACCGTCGCGAGACTCCTACGAGCAGTACTTC. Residues: CASRPSRDSYEQYF.

This chain links TRBV29-1 with TRBJ1-2, with 10 positions matching TRBD1. Germline V CDR1 and CDR2: SQVTM, ANQGSEA. V was clipped by 5 bases and J by 2 bases; unmatched bases: 2. This CDR3 spans 13 amino acids. CDR3: CSVRDRGNYGYTF. The CDR3 DNA reads as TGCAGCGTTAGGGACAGGGGAAACTATGGCTACACCTTC.

The gene calls are TRBV21-1 and TRBJ2-7; whether TRBD1, the table's D call, matches the DNA was not checked. TRBV21-1 is shown as a pseudogene. This CDR3 has 18 amino acids. The CDR3 DNA reads as TGTGCCAGCAGCAAAGGGGACAGGGGGCGCTTCCTCGGGCGGGAGCAGTACTTC. Its translation is CASSKGDRGRFLGREQYF.

This clone was counted a few times. This rearrangement joins TRBV5-4 to TRBJ1-1; no clear D gene. Germline V gives CDR1 SGHNT, CDR2 YYREEE (reference sequence). V was pared by 4 bases and J by 0 bases, with 7 bases between. The CDR3 has 13 amino acids. DNA for the CDR3: TGTGCCAGCAGCGTCGGACTGAACACTGAAGCTTTCTTT. This codes for CASSVGLNTEAFF. The full variable domain, completed using reference TRBV5-4 and TRBJ1-1, is ETGVTQSPTHLIKTRGQQVTLRCSSQSGHNTVSWYQQALGQGPQFIFQYYREEENGRGNFPPRFSGLQFPNYSSELNVNALELDDSALYLCASSVGLNTEAFFGQGTRLTVV.